This T cell receptor beta chain was documented in a study of blood T cells in healthy people across ages. Overall study findings and caveats: The authors considered diversity estimates from one million T cells to be underestimates.

As regards this clonotype: Its specificity is unknown.

Combining a sample-barcoded 5' primer with a J-beta primer mix, a second PCR ran for roughly 7 to 12 cycles. CDR3-containing paired-end reads numbering at least 3 million came from each sample. Each CDR3 protein is one row after TCRdb ran MiXCR on the 5' RACE reads. The sample has 780,000 or so distinct CDR3 sequences; roughly 50% are singletons. Sample: blood. The TCR originated in a middle-aged man in good health.

CDR3 sequence: CSALAQNTEAFF. CDR3 coding DNA: TGCAGTGCCCTAGCCCAGAACACTGAAGCTTTCTTT. V is TRBV20-1 and J is TRBJ1-1; D is uncertain. Per the germline V gene, CDR1 is DFQATT and CDR2 is SNEGSKA (reference sequence). Between the trimmed V and J ends, which lost 6 bases and 1 base, there was a span of 9 bases. This CDR3 spans 12 amino acids.